This TCR beta chain was sequenced during a study of cytomegalovirus exposure and HLA in healthy donors. Study-wide background: Caucasian-associated ancestry cluster membership applied to over 80% of nearly 400 genotyped donors.

This clone was observed a single time. As yet, its antigen is unknown. Study outcomes and limitations: As confirmed in vitro, three CMV-associated chains were specific for CMV antigens. Some V segments (TRBV6-2 and TRBV6-3 among them) were excluded as indistinguishable.

In the PCR, 60 Vbeta and 13 Jbeta primers were used. The assay was immunoSEQ multiplex PCR, and TCRdb's table has in-frame clones only and misses some. The sample lists some 100,000 clones; 75% to 85% were seen once. The CDR3 totals 16 residues. V was pared by 5 bases and J by 5 bases, with 11 bases of the junction left unmatched. CDR1 LNHNV and CDR2 YYDKDF come from the germline V gene (reference sequence). Sequencing input: PBMCs. The chain recombines TRBV15 with TRBJ2-5, with 10 bases lining up with TRBD2. This clonotype was obtained from a young woman in good health and CMV-seronegative. Here the CDR3 DNA reads TGTGCCACCAGCCGAGGGGGAACTAGCGGGGTTGAGACCCAGTACTTC. Translated: CATSRGGTSGVETQYF.